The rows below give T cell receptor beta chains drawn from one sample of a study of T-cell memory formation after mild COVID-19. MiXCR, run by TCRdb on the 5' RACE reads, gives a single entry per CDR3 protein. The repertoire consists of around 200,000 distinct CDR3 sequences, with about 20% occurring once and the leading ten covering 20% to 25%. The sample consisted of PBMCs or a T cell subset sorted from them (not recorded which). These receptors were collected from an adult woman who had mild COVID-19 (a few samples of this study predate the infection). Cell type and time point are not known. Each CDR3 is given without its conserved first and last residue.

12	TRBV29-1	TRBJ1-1	SVGPGQGATEAF
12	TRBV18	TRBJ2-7	ASSPVTGAHEQY
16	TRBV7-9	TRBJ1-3	ASSLIPGTGPTRNTIY
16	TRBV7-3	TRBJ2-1	ASSLTPGLAGNYNEQF
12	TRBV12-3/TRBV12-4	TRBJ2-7	ASSPPTSSGEQY
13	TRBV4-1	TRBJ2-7	ASSQERRASYEQY
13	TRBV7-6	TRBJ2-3	ASSYQTGGTDTQY
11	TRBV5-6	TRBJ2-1	ASSLVRKREQF
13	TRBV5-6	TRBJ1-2	ASSSSGQGYYGYT
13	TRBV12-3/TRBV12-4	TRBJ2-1	ASSPRLGGRNEQF
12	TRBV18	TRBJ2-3	ASSPTASTDTQY
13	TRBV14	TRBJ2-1	ASSPGGSSYTEQF
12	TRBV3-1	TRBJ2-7	ASSPGAPLGEQY
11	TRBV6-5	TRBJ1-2	ASSPTGDYGYT
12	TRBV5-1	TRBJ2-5	ASSFGTDQETQY
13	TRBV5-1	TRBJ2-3	ASSLAGADTDTQY
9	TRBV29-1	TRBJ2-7	SVADDYEQY
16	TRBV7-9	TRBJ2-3	ASSLVAGAAFGTDTQY
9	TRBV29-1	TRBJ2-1	SVGLYLEQF
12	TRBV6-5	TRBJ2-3	ASSSLRATDTQY
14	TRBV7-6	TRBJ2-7	ASSKKAGGRPYEQY
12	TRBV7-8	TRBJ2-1	ASSGGGGRLEQF
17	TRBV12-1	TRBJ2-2	ASSFGRAPSGRYTGELF
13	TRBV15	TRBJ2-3	ATSRSGSGGDTQY
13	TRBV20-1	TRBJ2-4	SARGLGREKNIQY
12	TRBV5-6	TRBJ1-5	ASSDDRAGQPQH
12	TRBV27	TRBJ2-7	ASSPRPQAYEQY
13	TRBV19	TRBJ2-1	ASSMGLAGAVEQF
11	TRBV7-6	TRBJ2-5	ASSLAHGETQY
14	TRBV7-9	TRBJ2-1	ASSLSIGLALNEQF
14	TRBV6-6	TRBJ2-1	ASSYTPGQGYNEQF
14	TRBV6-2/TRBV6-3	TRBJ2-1	ASSPYRLAGVNEQF
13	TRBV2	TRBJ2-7	ASCAGISSSYEQY
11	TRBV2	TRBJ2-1	ASSSQGYNEQF
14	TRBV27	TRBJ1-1	ASSLSGGLGNTEAF
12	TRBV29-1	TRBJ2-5	SVAGLAEEETQY
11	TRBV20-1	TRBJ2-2	SARRADTGELF
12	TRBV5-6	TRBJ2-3	ASSLEREGDTQY
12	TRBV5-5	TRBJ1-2	ASSRPDGNYGYT